Below are 4 T cell receptor beta chains sequenced from a single sample in a study of blood T cell repertoires in COVID-19. Measured with immunoSEQ multiplex PCR; TCRdb has only the in-frame clones, and not every one. The sample contains about 150,000 clones, roughly 80% of which appear only once. The material sequenced was peripheral blood. These receptors all stem from a woman in her sixties or seventies with COVID-19, enrolled during active disease.

There are a few counts of this clone. V and J are TRBV3-1 (or the pseudogene TRBV3-2) and TRBJ1-2; 9 bases line up with TRBD1. CDR1 is LGHDT and CDR2 is YNNKEL in the germline V gene (reference sequence). There are 14 residues in the CDR3. The junction had 3 bases not matched to a gene; V was cut back by 4 bases and J by 3 bases. As DNA, the CDR3 is TGTGCCAGCAGCCGGACAGGGGCGGACTATGGCTACACCTTC. It translates to CASSRTGADYGYTF.

V gene TRBV2 combines with J gene TRBJ2-7; weak D call: TRBD2 (6 bases). The CDR3 has 14 residues. Deletions cut 5 bases from V and 7 bases from J, with 18 bases between. CDR1 and CDR2 (germline): SNHLY, FYNNEI. CDR3 DNA: TGTGCCAGCAGTCCCCCTGGTAGAGGAGGGGAGCAGTACGTC. It encodes CASSPPGRGGEQYV.

CDR3 amino acids: CASSFGPTGEKLFF. The CDR3 bases are TGCGCCAGCAGTTTCGGCCCGACCGGGGAAAAACTGTTTTTT. This chain connects TRBV5-1 to TRBJ1-4; D uncertain. V lost 5 bases to trimming and J lost 8 bases, with 16 bases between them. The germline V gene encodes CDR1 SGHRS and CDR2 YFSETQ. The CDR3 has 14 residues. Complete variable domain (other parts from reference TRBV5-1 and TRBJ1-4): KAGVTQTPRYLIKTRGQQVTLSCSPISGHRSVSWYQQTPGQGLQFLFEYFSETQRNKGNFPGRFSGRQFSNSRSEMNVSTLELGDSALYLCASSFGPTGEKLFFGSGTQLSVL.

The CDR3 coding sequence is TGTGCCAGTAGTATAGGGCTTTCACCGTATGGCTACACCTTC. This translates into CASSIGLSPYGYTF. V is TRBV19 and J is TRBJ1-2; D unresolved. The CDR3 spans 14 residues. Trimming pared 1 base from V and 5 bases from J, leaving 11 bases between. Germline V CDR1 and CDR2: LNHDA, SQIVND (reference sequence).